The 14 T cell receptor beta chains presented below share a single source sample, sequenced in a study of blood T cell repertoires in COVID-19. The method was immunoSEQ multiplex PCR; TCRdb's version includes in-frame clones alone and lacks a portion of them. This sample has tens of thousands of clones; 84% occur once, and the top ten carry over 2%. The sample was peripheral blood. All receptors come from a man aged 50 to 59 with acute or convalescent COVID-19.

Of note for this clone: The junction shows a germline mismatch at one end, possibly a read error. The chain employs TRBV3-1 (or the pseudogene TRBV3-2) and TRBJ2-7; TRBD2 agrees at 7 bases. The germline V gene encodes CDR1 LGHDT and CDR2 YNNKEL (reference sequence). The CDR3 is 12 residues long. The CDR3 DNA sequence: TGTGCCAGCAGCCAAGGGGGAGGGTCCCCAGACTTC. Its translation is CASSQGGGSPDF.

J is TRBJ2-3 and V is TRBV21-1; the listed D gene, TRBD2, was not tested against the DNA. TRBV21-1 is noted as a pseudogene. CDR3 length: 16 residues. DNA of the CDR3: TGTGCCAGCAGCAAAAAACTAGCGGGAGTTTCAGATACGCAGTATTTT. Protein: CASSKKLAGVSDTQYF.

V usage is TRBV6-5 and J usage is TRBJ1-1, with TRBD1 identical over 7 bases. Germline V lookup: CDR1 MNHEY, CDR2 SVGAGI. The CDR3 consists of 12 residues. Trimming at V came to 5 bases and at J to 5 bases, leaving 2 bases not matched to a gene. The CDR3 coding sequence is TGTGCCAGCAGTAGGGGGCGGACTGAAGCTTTCTTT. It encodes CASSRGRTEAFF.

This rearrangement joins TRBV6-5 to TRBJ2-3, with a tentative D call TRBD1 (5 bases). V was clipped by 5 bases and J by 5 bases, with 14 bases between them. The CDR3 covers 14 residues. Germline CDR1 and CDR2: MNHEY and SVGAGI. CDR3 amino acids: CASSPLGALDTQYF. The CDR3 DNA sequence: TGTGCCAGCAGTCCCCTTGGGGCTTTAGATACGCAGTATTTT.

The gene calls are TRBV4-2 and TRBJ1-2; D possibly corresponds to TRBD1 (5 bases). The V end was cut by 0 bases, the J end by 3 bases, with 14 bases between. The germline gives CDR1 LGHNA, CDR2 YNFKEQ. This CDR3 is 16 amino acids long. CDR3 bases: TGTGCCAGCAGCCAAGATCAGAAGGGGTATCACTATGGCTACACCTTC. Translation gives CASSQDQKGYHYGYTF.

This clone appeared a single time. The chain has TRBV18 and TRBJ1-1; TRBD1 aligns across 7 bases. CDR3 size: 14 residues. Germline trimming cut 3 bases from V and 4 bases from J; bases unmatched to any gene: 5. Germline CDR1 reads KGHSH; CDR2 reads LQKENI. The CDR3 sequence: CASSPDRDITEAFF. The CDR3 nucleotides read TGTGCCAGCTCACCCGACAGGGATATCACTGAAGCTTTCTTT. The full variable domain, rest sourced from reference TRBV18 and TRBJ1-1, is NAGVMQNPRHLVRRRGQEARLRCSPMKGHSHVYWYRQLPEEGLKFMVYLQKENIIDESGMPKERFSAEFPKEGPSILRIQQVVRGDSAAYFCASSPDRDITEAFFGQGTRLTVV.

V and J are TRBV6-5 and TRBJ1-1; 7 nucleotides match TRBD1. V gave up 6 bases and J gave up 2 bases; unmatched junction bases: 6. Germline lookup yields CDR1 MNHEY and CDR2 SVGAGI. The CDR3 runs 14 residues. CDR3 bases: TGTGCCAGCAGACTTGGACAGGCAAACACTGAAGCTTTCTTT. Translating gives CASRLGQANTEAFF.

This clone was seen just once. The genes are TRBV5-4 and TRBJ2-3; 8 nucleotides line up with TRBD1. The trim removed 4 bases at V and 4 bases at J, leaving 5 bases unmatched. The length of the CDR3 is 14 residues. Per the germline V gene, CDR1 is SGHNT and CDR2 is YYREEE (reference sequence). Here the CDR3 reads CASSRGQGADTQYF. CDR3 DNA sequence: TGTGCCAGCAGCAGAGGACAGGGCGCAGATACGCAGTATTTT.

This clone was observed a handful of times. The chain has TRBV9 and TRBJ2-7; maybe TRBD1 (6 bases). Germline V gene data show CDR1 as SGDLS and CDR2 as YYNGEE. The germline V and J ends were trimmed by 4 bases and 1 base, with 12 bases remaining between them. The CDR3 totals 14 residues. The CDR3 DNA reads TGTGCCAGCAGCTCGCCGGGACATTCCTACGAGCAGTACTTC. This gives the protein CASSSPGHSYEQYF.

The gene calls are TRBV19 and TRBJ2-1; 8 positions agree with TRBD2. V was clipped by 1 base and J by 0 bases; unmatched bases: 2. Germline CDR1 LNHDA, CDR2 SQIVND (reference sequence). This CDR3 contains 16 residues. The CDR3 sequence: CASSIGGGYSYNEQFF. In DNA form, the CDR3 reads TGTGCCAGTAGTATAGGCGGGGGGTACTCCTACAATGAGCAGTTCTTC.

V usage is TRBV28 and J usage is TRBJ2-7, with 7 bases aligning to TRBD1. CDR1 and CDR2 from the germline V gene are MDHEN and SYDVKM. The CDR3 runs 14 residues. J was trimmed by 2 bases and V by 8 bases; bases with no gene match: 9. The DNA of the CDR3 is TGTGCCAGCGGAAATCCCGGGACAGCCTACGAGCAGTACTTC. Translated: CASGNPGTAYEQYF.

This chain links TRBV11-2 with TRBJ1-4; 10 bases fit TRBD1. CDR3 length: 14 amino acids. The germline gives CDR1 SGHAT, CDR2 FQNNGV. Trimming took 6 bases from V and 7 from J; bases not matched to a gene: 5. DNA of the CDR3: TGTGCCAGCAGGCGACAGGGGGCGAGTGAAAAACTGTTTTTT. Amino acids: CASRRQGASEKLFF.

The chain recombines TRBV6-1 with TRBJ2-3; 7 bases agree with TRBD2. With V trimmed by 1 base and J by 0 bases, 1 base remained unmatched. CDR3 length: 15 amino acids. CDR1 is MNHNS, CDR2 SASEGT, per germline. CDR3 bases: TGTGCCAGCAGTGAAGTTAGCGGGAGCACAGATACGCAGTATTTT. Its translation: CASSEVSGSTDTQYF.

The CDR3 protein is CASSYDSNSPLHF. The CDR3 nucleotides read TGCGCCAGCAGCTATGACAGTAATTCACCCCTCCACTTT. The chain employs TRBV10-1 and TRBJ1-6; TRBD1 is a possible D gene (5 bases). V lost 6 bases and J lost 6, with 9 bases in between. This CDR3 is built from 13 residues. Germline V gene lookup returns CDR1 WNHNN and CDR2 SYGVQD (reference sequence).